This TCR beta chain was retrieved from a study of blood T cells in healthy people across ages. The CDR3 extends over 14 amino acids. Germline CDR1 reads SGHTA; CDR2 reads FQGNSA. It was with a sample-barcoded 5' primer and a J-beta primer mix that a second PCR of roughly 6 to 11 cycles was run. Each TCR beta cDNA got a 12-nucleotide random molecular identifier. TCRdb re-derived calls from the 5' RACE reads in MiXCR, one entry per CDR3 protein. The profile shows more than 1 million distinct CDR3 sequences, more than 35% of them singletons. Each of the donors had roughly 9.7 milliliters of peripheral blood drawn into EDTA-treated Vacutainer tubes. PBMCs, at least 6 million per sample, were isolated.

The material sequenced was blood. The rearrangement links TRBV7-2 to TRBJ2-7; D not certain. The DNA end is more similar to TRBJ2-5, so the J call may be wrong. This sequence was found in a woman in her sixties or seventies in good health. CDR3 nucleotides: TGTGCCAGCAGCTTAGCTGGCAAGGGAGAGACCCAGTACTTC. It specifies CASSLAGKGETQYF.